This TCR beta chain was sequenced for a study of a mutant IDH1 vaccine in newly diagnosed glioma. Looking at the study overall: Most patients had radiochemotherapy with temozolomide before enrollment; others had one alone.

CDR1 MNHEY and CDR2 SMNVEV come from the germline V gene (reference sequence). This CDR3 is built from 14 residues. V was shortened by 5 bases and J by 3 bases, with 13 bases between the two germline ends. The time point denotes: week 11, during vaccination. Alongside topical imiquimod, each dose of vaccine comprised 300 ug of mutant IDH1 20-mer peptide. Comment on this clone: What it binds is not known.

Produced via immunoSEQ multiplex PCR; TCRdb's table is partial and in-frame only. The sample consists of fewer than 70,000 clones, around nine tenths of them appearing once. The chain couples TRBV27 to TRBJ1-1; possible D gene TRBD1, 6 bases. This sample comprised PBMCs, obtained from a glioma patient whose treatment included an IDH1 peptide vaccine. The sequence derives from a man in his forties or fifties with glioma. Written as DNA, the CDR3 is TGTGCCAGCAGTATACAGGGACGATACACTGAAGCTTTCTTT. This codes for CASSIQGRYTEAFF.